Listed here is a single T cell receptor (beta chain). Its matching antigen is unknown. This sample was taken from a study of cytomegalovirus exposure and HLA in healthy donors. General study findings and limits: In a later analysis, HLA-C alleles had the fewest associated TCRs, DRB1 alleles the most. According to a later analysis, donors in an Asian-associated ancestry cluster reportedly had fewer N-insertions than the roughly 670-donor mean.

The PCR used 60 Vbeta and 13 Jbeta primers. The assay was immunoSEQ multiplex PCR, and TCRdb's table has in-frame clones only and misses some. The data hold some 100,000 clones, with about 80% observed a single time. This CDR3 spans 14 amino acids. V was trimmed by 6 bases and J by 6 bases, leaving 17 bases between them. In germline, CDR1 is MNHNS, CDR2 SASEGT. The chain couples TRBV6-1 to TRBJ1-2, with D tentatively TRBD1 (6 bases). Sequencing used PBMCs. The TCR sequence derives from a female donor in good health and CMV-seronegative. Here the CDR3 DNA reads TGTGCCAGCAGATTGGACCGGGGGGCCCATGGCTACACCTTC. This translates into CASRLDRGAHGYTF.